One and the same sample provided the 15 T cell receptor beta chains below, sequenced in a study of vaccination and CD4 T cells after COVID-19. The time point was: late sampling 161 to 241 days after vaccination in three convalescent patients. TCRdb fed the PCR reads into MiXCR, producing one record per CDR3 protein. The sample has 25,000 to 35,000 distinct CDR3 sequences, 49% seen once; the top ten hold about 5.6%. The specimen was CD4+ T cells from blood, collected about 7 months after SARS-CoV-2 vaccination. The receptors originated from a human donor who had recovered from COVID-19.

The chain couples TRBV7-9 to TRBJ1-2, with D tentatively TRBD1 (5 bases). Germline CDR1 reads SEHNR; CDR2 reads FQNEAQ (reference sequence). This CDR3 is built from 15 residues. V lost 8 bases and J 7 bases, leaving 23 bases between the germline ends. CDR3 protein: CASGPPIDSRGGYTF. The CDR3 coding sequence is TGTGCCAGCGGCCCACCAATTGACAGTCGAGGTGGCTACACCTTC. Full variable domain (rest looked up from reference TRBV7-9 and TRBJ1-2): DTGVSQNPRHKITKRGQNVTFRCDPISEHNRLYWYRQTLGQGPEFLTYFQNEAQLEKSRLLSDRFSAERPKGSFSTLEIQRTEQGDSAMYLCASGPPIDSRGGYTFGSGTRLTVV.

This clonotype occurred a few times. This chain uses TRBV20-1 with TRBJ2-1, with 12 bases that match TRBD2. In germline, CDR1 is DFQATT, CDR2 SNEGSKA (reference sequence). The CDR3 spans 16 residues. J was trimmed by 7 bases and V by 3 bases; bases with no gene match: 10. CDR3 protein: CSASSRDLAGGNEQFF. The DNA of the CDR3 is TGCAGTGCTAGTTCCCGCGACCTAGCGGGAGGGAATGAGCAGTTCTTC.

This clonotype was counted between two and nine times. This chain connects TRBV7-9 to TRBJ2-5, with 7 bases aligning to TRBD2. CDR3 size: 14 residues. Unmatched junction bases numbered 4, after V lost 5 bases and J lost 1 base. In germline, CDR1 is SEHNR, CDR2 FQNEAQ (reference sequence). In DNA, the CDR3 is TGTGCCAGCAGCAAGCGGGGCTCCCAAGAGACCCAGTACTTC. It is translated as CASSKRGSQETQYF.

The V call is TRBV2, the J call TRBJ1-2; TRBD1 is a possible D gene (6 bases). CDR3 length: 17 residues. V gave up 6 bases and J gave up 4 bases, with 24 bases separating them. Germline V gives CDR1 SNHLY, CDR2 FYNNEI. DNA for the CDR3: TGTGCCAGCAGAAGTCCTGGGGTCAGGGGCGAAAGCTATGGCTACACCTTC. This codes for CASRSPGVRGESYGYTF.

The J gene is TRBJ2-1, the V gene TRBV7-3; D possibly corresponds to TRBD2 (6 bases). Looked up from germline, CDR1 is SGHTA and CDR2 is FQGTGA. Trimming left V 4 bases short and J 9 bases short, with 13 bases between. The CDR3 consists of 13 residues. CDR3 region: CASSSLGDFEQFF. The CDR3 nucleotides read TGTGCCAGCAGCTCCCTAGGGGACTTTGAGCAGTTCTTC.

The genes are TRBV11-2 and TRBJ2-5; 15 nucleotides agree with TRBD2. There are 17 residues in the CDR3. V gave up 1 base and J gave up 5 bases; unmatched junction bases: 5. The germline V gene has CDR1 SGHAT and CDR2 FQNNGV. The CDR3 is CASSLGTSGRAGETQYF. CDR3 nucleotides: TGTGCCAGCAGCTTAGGGACTAGCGGGAGGGCCGGGGAGACCCAGTACTTC.

This chain connects TRBV19 to TRBJ2-7, with 16 bases identical to TRBD2. The CDR3 length is 18 residues. V dropped 5 bases and J dropped 1; count of bases not matched to a gene: 8. Germline V gene lookup returns CDR1 LNHDA and CDR2 SQIVND (reference sequence). The CDR3 nucleotides read TGTGCCAGTAGTCCCGGGACTAGCGGGAGGGCCGGTTCCTACGAGCAGTACTTC. Its protein is CASSPGTSGRAGSYEQYF.

This chain connects TRBV27 to TRBJ2-1; possibly TRBD1 for D (5 bases). This CDR3 comprises 12 residues. V was pared by 7 bases and J by 7 bases, with 11 bases between. Germline V CDR1 and CDR2: MNHEY, SMNVEV (reference sequence). The CDR3 DNA reads TGTGCCAGCATAACCCCAGGGAATGAGCAGTTCTTC. Translation gives CASITPGNEQFF.

The chain recombines TRBV28 with TRBJ2-3; D gene unclear. The germline V and J ends were trimmed by 2 bases and 4 bases, with 10 bases remaining between them. Germline CDR1 and CDR2: MDHEN and SYDVKM. The CDR3 has 14 residues. As DNA, the CDR3 is TGTGCCAGCAGTTTACAGCAGATAGCAGATACGCAGTATTTT. It specifies CASSLQQIADTQYF. Full variable domain (outside the CDR3, taken from reference TRBV28 and TRBJ2-3): DVKVTQSSRYLVKRTGEKVFLECVQDMDHENMFWYRQDPGLGLRLIYFSYDVKMKEKGDIPEGYSVSREKKERFSLILESASTNQTSMYLCASSLQQIADTQYFGPGTRLTVL.

The chain recombines TRBV19 with TRBJ2-2, with 7 nucleotides matching TRBD2. V gave up 3 bases and J gave up 0 bases; unmatched junction bases: 4. Germline-derived CDR1 and CDR2 are LNHDA and SQIVND (reference sequence). This CDR3 comprises 16 residues. The CDR3 region has the DNA TGTGCCAGTAGTATGTATGCGGGAGCGAACACCGGGGAGCTGTTTTTT. This sequence encodes CASSMYAGANTGELFF.

This clonotype was detected only a few times. This chain connects TRBV7-9 to TRBJ2-3; either TRBD1 or TRBD2 may fit D (5 bases each). The CDR3 is 13 amino acids. V lost 7 bases to trimming and J lost 3 bases, with 11 bases between them. Germline values: CDR1 SEHNR, CDR2 FQNEAQ (reference sequence). DNA for the CDR3: TGTGCCAGCAAAGGGACCGAGACAGATACGCAGTATTTT. Protein: CASKGTETDTQYF.

This clonotype showed up just a few times. The V gene is TRBV10-3, the J gene TRBJ2-5, with unresolved D. The germline V gene encodes CDR1 ENHRY and CDR2 SYGVKD. The CDR3 spans 12 residues. V lost 6 bases, J lost 3 bases, and 8 bases lay in between. The CDR3 DNA is TGTGCCATCAGCGCTACCGAAGAGACCCAGTACTTC. Its translation is CAISATEETQYF.

This clonotype appeared a few times. The V gene is TRBV7-6, the J gene TRBJ2-7; 12 bases line up with TRBD2. V lost 4 bases and J lost 2; bases outside the gene matches: 3. The CDR3 contains 15 residues. Germline assignment: CDR1 SGHVS and CDR2 FNYEAQ. CDR3 residues: CASSSLAGGPYEQYF. The CDR3 DNA is TGTGCCAGCAGCTCTCTAGCGGGAGGGCCCTACGAGCAGTACTTC.

The chain combines TRBV20-1 with TRBJ2-7; TRBD2 might be the D (7 bases). This CDR3 has 16 residues. Germline V lookup: CDR1 DFQATT, CDR2 SNEGSKA (reference sequence). With 1 base removed from V and 0 bases from J, the gap between germline ends came to 16 bases. The CDR3 DNA reads as TGCAGTGCTAGAGCCGCGGGGGCCGGGGACTCCTACGAGCAGTACTTC. Protein: CSARAAGAGDSYEQYF.

The chain links TRBV24-1 to TRBJ2-2; D may be TRBD2 (7 bases). Trimming removed 4 bases from V and 4 bases from J, with 12 bases in between. The CDR3 covers 15 residues. Germline V gene lookup returns CDR1 KGHDR and CDR2 SFDVKD. CDR3 residues: CATSDQRGGTGELFF. CDR3 nucleotide sequence: TGTGCCACCAGTGACCAAAGGGGGGGCACCGGGGAGCTGTTTTTT.